This is a list of T cell receptor beta chains from one sample in a study of blood T cells in healthy people across ages. TCRdb used MiXCR to reprocess the 5' RACE reads, holding one entry per CDR3 protein. This repertoire shows about a million distinct CDR3 sequences, 48% found once; its top ten account for roughly 12%. Sequencing was carried out using blood. The receptors stem from a man aged 25-45 years in good health. Both conserved end residues are part of each CDR3. A D gene is named only where the DNA matches it firmly. Size values are once, few and many counts, or a class for expanded clones, and some rows have none.

TRBD1,NA,TRBV25-1,TRBJ2-5,TGTGCCAGCAATGAATCGATACAGGGGGGCCAAGAGACCCAGTACTTC,CASNESIQGGQETQYF
NA,NA,TRBV11-2,TRBJ2-5,TGTGCCAGCAGAGGTGTAGCCGCTCACCAAGAGACCCAGTACTTC,CASRGVAAHQETQYF
NA,NA,TRBV7-2,TRBJ2-1,TGTGCCAGCAGCCCTGGGGACTTTCACAATGAGCAGTTCTTC,CASSPGDFHNEQFF
NA,few,TRBV20-1,TRBJ1-2,TGCAGTGCTCCGGGACAAACAATCTATGGCTACACCTTC,CSAPGQTIYGYTF
NA,NA,TRBV5-8,TRBJ1-1,TGTGCCAGCACCCCCATATGGAACACTGAAGCTTTCTTT,CASTPIWNTEAFF
NA,few,TRBV18,TRBJ2-1,TGTGCCAGCTCACCAGTTCCCTCTCGACTAACCGGGAGCTATGAGCAGTTCTTC,CASSPVPSRLTGSYEQFF
NA,once,TRBV5-1,TRBJ2-7,TGCGCCAGCAGCCAGGACCCGTTTAAGGACGAGCAGTACTTC,CASSQDPFKDEQYF
TRBD2,NA,TRBV9,TRBJ2-7,TGTGCCAGCAGCTCCGGACTAGCGGGCCCCTTTAGCTCCTACGAGCAGTACTTC,CASSSGLAGPFSSYEQYF
TRBD1,many,TRBV5-1,TRBJ1-2,TGTGCCAGCAGCCCGGGACAGAACTATGGCTACACCTTC,CASSPGQNYGYTF
TRBD2,few,TRBV28,TRBJ2-1,TGTGCCAGCAGTCCGGGCCGACTAGCGGGACACTACAATGAGCAGTTCTTC,CASSPGRLAGHYNEQFF
TRBD1,few,TRBV6-5,TRBJ2-7,TGTGCCAGCAGTTACTCCGGGACAGGGGTTCGGGGTTACGAGCAGTACTTC,CASSYSGTGVRGYEQYF
TRBD2,NA,TRBV24-1,TRBJ2-3,TGTACCACCAGTGGGAGGGTAACTAGCACAGATACGCAGTATTTT,CTTSGRVTSTDTQYF
NA,NA,TRBV3-1,TRBJ2-3,TGTGCCAGCAGCCAAGATCGTCACACAGATACGCAGTATTTT,CASSQDRHTDTQYF
TRBD1,NA,TRBV7-3,TRBJ2-1,TGTGCCGGCAGCTCGAGGACAGGGGGTAGGAATGAGCAGTTCTTC,CAGSSRTGGRNEQFF
NA,few,TRBV5-6,TRBJ2-1,TGTGCCAGCACGTCGACGCCACCCAATGAGCAGTTCTTC,CASTSTPPNEQFF
TRBD1,few,TRBV5-1,TRBJ1-5,TGCGCCAGCAGCCTGGGAGAGGACAGGGTTAGCAATCAGCCCCAGCATTTT,CASSLGEDRVSNQPQHF
NA,NA,TRBV9,TRBJ2-1,TGTGCCAGCAGCGTAGAGCCCTTGGGTGAGCAGTTCTTC,CASSVEPLGEQFF
TRBD1,many,TRBV6-2/TRBV6-3,TRBJ1-5,TGTGCCAGCAGAATAACCCCGATGGGGACAGGGGCGATCTATCAGCCCCAGCATTTT,CASRITPMGTGAIYQPQHF
NA,NA,TRBV12-3/TRBV12-4,TRBJ2-7,TGTGCCAGCAGCTTCACTAATGGGGGCTACGAGCAGTACTTC,CASSFTNGGYEQYF
TRBD1,NA,TRBV6-2/TRBV6-3,TRBJ1-6,TGTGCCAGCTGGAGACAGGGGAATTCACCCCTCCACTTT,CASWRQGNSPLHF
TRBD1,NA,TRBV6-2/TRBV6-3,TRBJ1-5,TGTGCCAGCAGTTACTCCACCGGGACAGGGGGCGTCAATCAGCCCCAGCATTTT,CASSYSTGTGGVNQPQHF
NA,NA,TRBV10-3,TRBJ2-4,TGTGCCATCAGTGAGTCGTCATCTGGGGCCAAAAACATTCAGTACTTC,CAISESSSGAKNIQYF
TRBD2,NA,TRBV20-1,TRBJ2-3,TGCAGTGCTACCGGACTAGCGGCTCACACAGATACGCAGTATTTT,CSATGLAAHTDTQYF
NA,NA,TRBV7-9,TRBJ2-7,TGTGCCAGCTCGTCCAAAGGACTTTCCTACGAGCAGTACTTC,CASSSKGLSYEQYF
NA,NA,TRBV30,TRBJ2-3,TGTGCCGGGGGCAACCTGGGCACAGATACGCAGTATTTT,CAGGNLGTDTQYF
NA,NA,TRBV3-1,TRBJ2-6,TGTGCCAGCAGCCCCTACAGGTCTGGGGCCAACGTCCTGACTTTC,CASSPYRSGANVLTF
NA,few,TRBV2,TRBJ2-7,TGTGCCAGCAGTGGGACTCAGGGTTCCTACGAGCAGTACTTC,CASSGTQGSYEQYF
NA,few,TRBV28,TRBJ1-2,TGTGCCAGCAACAGAATGGGTGGCTACACCTTC,CASNRMGGYTF
TRBD1,NA,TRBV29-1,TRBJ1-1,TGCAGCGTTGGGGGGGACAGAGAAGCTTTCTTT,CSVGGDREAFF
NA,NA,TRBV6-6,TRBJ1-5,TGTGCCAGCAGGGCACCGGGGAATAGCAATCAGCCCCAGCATTTT,CASRAPGNSNQPQHF
NA,NA,TRBV6-5,TRBJ2-1,TGTGCCAGCAGTTACTCGAGGCAGGGGTTGGTCAATGAGCAGTTCTTC,CASSYSRQGLVNEQFF
NA,NA,TRBV7-2,TRBJ2-7,TGTGCCAGCAGCTTCCCGGGAGATAGGGGAAACGAGCAGTACTTC,CASSFPGDRGNEQYF
TRBD1,NA,TRBV29-1,TRBJ1-2,TGCAGCGTTCCGGGACAGGGATGTGGCTACACCTTC,CSVPGQGCGYTF
NA,few,TRBV6-5,TRBJ1-6,TGTGCCAGCAGCCCTACGACAGGCTCGTGGCTTTCACCCCTCCACTTT,CASSPTTGSWLSPLHF
TRBD1,NA,TRBV7-9,TRBJ2-5,TGTGCCAGCAGCTTAGGACAGGGGGAAGGAGAGACCCAGTACTTC,CASSLGQGEGETQYF
TRBD1,NA,TRBV6-5,TRBJ2-7,TGTGCCAGCAGTATGACAGGGATCACTGCCCTCGAGCAGTACTTC,CASSMTGITALEQYF
NA,few,TRBV14,TRBJ2-7,TGTGCCAGCAGCCAAGACCGGTGGTTCTACGAGCAGTACTTC,CASSQDRWFYEQYF
NA,few,TRBV28,TRBJ1-2,TGTGCCAGCACCCTTGACGGGAATTTCTATGGCTACACCTTC,CASTLDGNFYGYTF
TRBD1,NA,TRBV25-1,TRBJ2-7,TGTGCCAGCAGCCCCGGGACAGTGGAGCAGTACTTC,CASSPGTVEQYF
NA,NA,TRBV7-9,TRBJ2-1,TGTGCCAGCAGCTACTCAGGCCTAGCGAATGAGCAGTTCTTC,CASSYSGLANEQFF